The 21 T cell receptor beta chains given below trace back to one sample, sequenced in a study of blood T cell repertoires in COVID-19. Produced via immunoSEQ multiplex PCR; TCRdb's table is partial and in-frame only. The sample records more than 75,000 clones, about four fifths being singletons. What was sequenced was peripheral blood. The receptors here all came from a human donor in a cohort sampled during active COVID-19.

The V call is TRBV2, the J call TRBJ1-5, with TRBD1 identical over 8 bases. V dropped 5 bases and J dropped 2; count of bases not matched to a gene: 2. CDR1 and CDR2 from the germline V gene are SNHLY and FYNNEI. The CDR3 extends over 14 amino acids. CDR3 nucleotide sequence: TGTGCCAGCAGTCCGGACAGGGGCAATCAGCCCCAGCATTTT. It translates to CASSPDRGNQPQHF.

The CDR3 is CASRPGGLNTEAFF. CDR3 sequence (DNA): TGCGCCAGCAGGCCTGGGGGCTTGAACACTGAAGCTTTCTTT. The chain has TRBV5-1 and TRBJ1-1; D may be TRBD1 (6 bases). The CDR3 contains 14 residues. Between the trimmed V and J ends, which lost 5 bases and 0 bases, there was a span of 11 bases. CDR1 is SGHRS, CDR2 YFSETQ, per germline.

The chain carries TRBV6-5 and TRBJ2-7; the D gene is possibly TRBD1 (7 bases). Germline CDR1 and CDR2: MNHEY and SVGAGI. Trimming removed 6 bases from V and 5 bases from J, with 20 bases in between. This CDR3 is 15 amino acids long. The CDR3 sequence: CASRVKGGGAHEQYF. The CDR3 nucleotides are TGTGCCAGCAGAGTGAAAGGGGGCGGGGCCCACGAGCAGTACTTC.

V usage is TRBV7-2 and J usage is TRBJ1-1, with a weak D call TRBD1 (5 bases). The germline V gene has CDR1 SGHTA and CDR2 FQGNSA. Between the trimmed V and J ends, which lost 1 base and 5 bases, there was a span of 8 bases. This CDR3 has 13 amino acids. The CDR3 DNA sequence: TGTGCCAGCAGCTTAGTGCAGGGTACTGAAGCTTTCTTT. Its protein is CASSLVQGTEAFF.

This chain joins TRBV7-6 and TRBJ2-1; TRBD1 matches 7 bases. The CDR3 length is 14 residues. V trimming: 6 bases; J trimming: 4 bases; junction bases outside the gene matches: 6. Germline loops: CDR1 SGHVS, CDR2 FNYEAQ. CDR3: CASSSTGAYNEQFF. In DNA form, the CDR3 reads TGTGCCAGCAGTTCTACAGGGGCATACAATGAGCAGTTCTTC.

This chain links TRBV9 with TRBJ2-3, with 8 nucleotides matching TRBD1. CDR1 is SGDLS, CDR2 YYNGEE, per germline. The ends lost 3 bases at V and 4 bases at J; junction bases unmatched: 7. The CDR3 loop spans 15 amino acids. The CDR3 reads CASSGHDRGSDTQYF. The CDR3 nucleotides are TGTGCCAGCAGCGGGCACGACAGGGGCTCAGATACGCAGTATTTT.

The chain couples TRBV7-3 to TRBJ2-7, with 8 bases fitting TRBD2. Germline values: CDR1 SGHTA, CDR2 FQGTGA. The CDR3 has 15 residues. The V and J ends lost 2 bases and 2 bases, in that order; junction bases with no gene match: 5. This CDR3 reads CASSLDSGGPYEQYF. As DNA, the CDR3 is TGTGCCAGCAGCTTAGATTCGGGAGGGCCCTACGAGCAGTACTTC.

This chain joins TRBV6-5 and TRBJ2-2, with D perhaps TRBD1 (5 bases). Trimming removed 4 bases from V and 4 bases from J, with 10 bases in between. This CDR3 comprises 14 residues. Germline CDR1 is MNHEY and CDR2 is SVGAGI. The CDR3 loop reads CASSSTRVTGELFF. In DNA form, the CDR3 reads TGTGCCAGCAGTTCGACCAGGGTCACCGGGGAGCTGTTTTTT.

The chain uses TRBV11-2 and TRBJ1-3, with D hard to call. This CDR3 has 15 residues. The germline V gene has CDR1 SGHAT and CDR2 FQNNGV. V was clipped by 8 bases and J by 1 base, with 15 bases between them. The CDR3 nucleotides are TGTGCCAGCTCTTTGGGAGGCGTTTCTGGAAACACCATATATTTT. Translation gives CASSLGGVSGNTIYF.

V gene TRBV15 combines with J gene TRBJ2-7; TRBD1 matches 8 bases. V trimming: 5 bases; J trimming: 3 bases; junction bases outside the gene matches: 6. The CDR3 runs 14 residues. Germline V lookup: CDR1 LNHNV, CDR2 YYDKDF (reference sequence). In DNA form, the CDR3 reads TGTGCCACCAGCGCTCGACAGGGGAACTACGAGCAGTACTTC. It translates to CATSARQGNYEQYF. The full variable domain, its missing parts supplied by reference TRBV15 and TRBJ2-7, is DAMVIQNPRYQVTQFGKPVTLSCSQTLNHNVMYWYQQKSSQAPKLLFHYYDKDFNNEADTPDNFQSRRPNTSFCFLDIRSPGLGDTAMYLCATSARQGNYEQYFGPGTRLTVT.

This chain links TRBV6-5 with TRBJ2-1; 8 bases agree with TRBD2. J lost 5 bases, V lost 6 bases, and 9 bases had no gene match. Germline CDR1 MNHEY, CDR2 SVGAGI. The CDR3 is 15 residues long. The CDR3 is CASSQSSGNHNEQFF. The DNA for the CDR3 is TGTGCCAGCAGCCAAAGTAGCGGGAATCACAATGAGCAGTTCTTC.

The rearrangement uses TRBV5-6 and TRBJ2-7; 9 positions match TRBD1. V lost 2 bases to trimming and J lost 2 bases; unmatched junction nucleotides: 8. This CDR3 comprises 16 residues. Germline assignment: CDR1 SGHDT and CDR2 YYEEEE. The CDR3 loop reads CASSFLGTGRPYEQYF. The CDR3, as DNA: TGTGCCAGCAGCTTCCTCGGGACAGGGAGGCCCTACGAGCAGTACTTC.

The V and J genes are TRBV5-6 and TRBJ1-5; D may be TRBD1 (6 bases). V was shortened by 5 bases and J by 0 bases, with 9 bases between the two germline ends. This CDR3 spans 14 amino acids. The germline V gene has CDR1 SGHDT and CDR2 YYEEEE. CDR3 bases: TGTGCCAGCAGTCGACAGGTTAGCAATCAGCCCCAGCATTTT. Translation gives CASSRQVSNQPQHF.

The chain combines TRBV11-1 with TRBJ1-2; TRBD1 agrees at 7 bases. The CDR3 covers 15 residues. After removal of 5 bases from V and 4 bases from J, the junction contained 10 bases not matched to a gene. The germline CDR1 and CDR2 sequences are SGHAT and FQDESV (reference sequence). The CDR3 DNA follows: TGTGCCAGCAGCCGGGACAGATTCAATCTCTATGGCTACACCTTC. Translated, it gives CASSRDRFNLYGYTF.

The V call is TRBV7-6, the J call TRBJ2-2, with 7 nucleotides matching TRBD2. Germline-derived CDR1 and CDR2 are SGHVS and FNYEAQ. This CDR3 has 17 amino acids. Unmatched junction bases numbered 9, after V lost 5 bases and J lost 0 bases. The CDR3 loop is CASSQGLSKTNTGELFF. The DNA of the CDR3 is TGTGCCAGCAGCCAGGGACTATCGAAAACGAACACCGGGGAGCTGTTTTTT. Variable domain in full (rest from reference TRBV7-6 and TRBJ2-2): GAGVSQSPRYKVTKRGQDVALRCDPISGHVSLYWYRQALGQGPEFLTYFNYEAQQDKSGLPNDRFSAERPEGSISTLTIQRTEQRDSAMYRCASSQGLSKTNTGELFFGEGSRLTVL.

This clone was counted a single time. For the CDR3, the DNA is TGCGCCAGCAGCCGCGCGGGGGGGGACCAAGAGACCCAGTACTTC. Translation: CASSRAGGDQETQYF. The rearrangement links TRBV5-1 to TRBJ2-5; 9 bases are a match to TRBD2. Trimming at V came to 4 bases and at J to 0 bases, leaving 4 bases not matched to a gene. The CDR3 is made up of 15 amino acids. CDR1 is SGHRS and CDR2 is YFSETQ in the germline V gene.

The gene calls are TRBV2 and TRBJ1-2, with 7 nucleotides matching TRBD1. CDR1 is SNHLY and CDR2 is FYNNEI in the germline V gene. The CDR3 covers 12 residues. The J segment lost 14 bases and the V segment lost 7 bases, leaving 13 bases of the junction unmatched. The CDR3 DNA is TGTGCCAGCAATGCACAGGGGACGCAAGGTACCTTC. Its protein is CASNAQGTQGTF.

The chain links TRBV18 to TRBJ2-5; possible D gene TRBD1, 6 bases. The CDR3 extends over 13 amino acids. The V end lost 6 bases, the J end lost 3 bases, and 11 bases lay between the germline ends. Germline V gene sequence: CDR1 KGHSH, CDR2 LQKENI. The DNA of the CDR3 is TGTGCCAGCTCTCTACAGGGAGAAGAGACCCAGTACTTC. This encodes CASSLQGEETQYF.

The CDR3 here is CASSLLKRGRGANNEQFF. Here the CDR3 DNA reads TGTGCCAGCAGCTTGCTCAAACGAGGGCGGGGGGCAAACAATGAGCAGTTCTTC. The chain couples TRBV7-9 to TRBJ2-1, with TRBD2 matching 8 bases. Germline values: CDR1 SEHNR, CDR2 FQNEAQ (reference sequence). V lost 3 bases to trimming and J lost 5 bases; unmatched junction nucleotides: 15. The CDR3 sequence is 18 residues long.

The chain couples TRBV4-1 to TRBJ2-1; 12 bases are a match to TRBD2. The CDR3 covers 17 residues. V lost 5 bases and J lost 10; bases outside the gene matches: 15. Germline-derived CDR1 and CDR2 are MGHRA and YSYEKL. For the CDR3, the DNA is TGCGCCAGCAGCGGTAGAACCGGGACTAGCGGGCGGCACGAGCAGTTCTTC. Translation: CASSGRTGTSGRHEQFF.

The V and J genes are TRBV9 and TRBJ2-2, with D possibly matching TRBD2 (6 bases). V lost 7 bases and J lost 0, with 10 bases in between. The CDR3 is 14 amino acids. The germline V gene encodes CDR1 SGDLS and CDR2 YYNGEE. The CDR3 DNA sequence: TGTGCCAGCCGCGGGACTTCGAACACCGGGGAGCTGTTTTTT. Translated, it gives CASRGTSNTGELFF.